The 25 T cell receptor beta chains presented below share a single source sample, sequenced in a study of vaccination effects on CD4 cells after COVID-19. Under the ViraFEST assay, PBMC were stimulated with viral peptide pools so that antigen-specific CD4+ T cells expanded. Sequencing was performed afterwards. Once cultured for about 9 days, the cells underwent separation to obtain CD4+ T cells. Vaccine recipients, nucleocapsid antibody negative, had no prior SARS-CoV-2 infection. The repertoire was sequenced with immunoSEQ multiplex PCR; TCRdb's copy has only in-frame clones and lacks some. The data show about 73,000 clones, around 81% seen once. The antigens these receptors bind are not known. Here the sequenced sample was CD4+ T cells from PBMCs cultured with SARS-CoV-2 spike peptides, taken before COVID-19 vaccination. These receptors originate from a human donor who received a COVID-19 vaccine.

The chain employs TRBV20-1 and TRBJ1-5; D is possibly TRBD1 (5 bases). CDR3 length: 13 residues. V dropped 3 bases and J dropped 4 bases, with 10 bases sitting between them. CDR1 DFQATT and CDR2 SNEGSKA come from the germline V gene (reference sequence). CDR3: CSASGGGNQPQHF. For the CDR3, the DNA is TGCAGTGCTAGTGGGGGGGGGAATCAGCCCCAGCATTTT.

This rearrangement joins TRBV6-5 to TRBJ2-3, with D unclear. The V and J ends lost 8 bases and 2 bases respectively, with 11 bases between them. The germline V gene encodes CDR1 MNHEY and CDR2 SVGAGI. The CDR3 loop spans 13 amino acids. The CDR3 coding sequence is TGTGCCAGCGAGGAGCGCTCCACAGATACGCAGTATTTT. Its protein is CASEERSTDTQYF.

This chain joins TRBV4-2 and TRBJ2-1, with 7 bases that match TRBD2. The CDR3 length is 18 residues. Germline-derived CDR1 and CDR2 are LGHNA and YNFKEQ. Germline trimming cut 0 bases from V and 5 bases from J; bases unmatched to any gene: 13. The CDR3 sequence is CASSQDWRGLPLHNEQFF. The DNA for the CDR3 is TGTGCCAGCAGCCAAGATTGGAGGGGACTACCCCTCCACAATGAGCAGTTCTTC.

The CDR3 sequence is CASSLEVVSTEAFF. CDR3 in DNA: TGTGCCAGCAGCCTGGAGGTAGTGAGCACTGAAGCTTTCTTT. The V call is TRBV7-2, the J call TRBJ1-1, with D hard to call. Germline CDR1 SGHTA, CDR2 FQGNSA. The CDR3 extends over 14 amino acids. The ends were cut back, 5 bases at V and 4 bases at J, with 14 bases in the middle. Full variable domain (missing parts from reference TRBV7-2 and TRBJ1-1): GAGVSQSPSNKVTEKGKDVELRCDPISGHTALYWYRQSLGQGLEFLIYFQGNSAPDKSGLPSDRFSAERTGGSVSTLTIQRTQQEDSAVYLCASSLEVVSTEAFFGQGTRLTVV.

The chain combines TRBV7-2 with TRBJ1-2; 8 positions agree with TRBD1. This CDR3 comprises 14 residues. V lost 4 bases, J lost 8 bases, and 9 bases stayed unmatched. In germline, CDR1 is SGHTA, CDR2 FQGNSA. DNA of the CDR3: TGTGCCAGCAGCTCCAGGGACAGGATTTTGGGCTACACCTTC. It translates to CASSSRDRILGYTF.

This chain links TRBV2 with TRBJ2-7; D is undetermined. Trimming left V 7 bases short and J 0 bases short, with 13 bases between. Per germline, CDR1 SNHLY and CDR2 FYNNEI. The CDR3 is 14 residues long. CDR3 sequence reads: CASTRTASSYEQYV. In DNA, the CDR3 is TGTGCCAGCACGCGGACGGCTAGCTCCTACGAGCAGTACGTC.

This rearrangement joins TRBV4-1 to TRBJ1-4; TRBD1 matches 10 bases. The CDR3 totals 15 residues. CDR1 is MGHRA and CDR2 is YSYEKL in the germline V gene. After removal of 8 bases from V and 2 bases from J, the junction contained 5 bases not matched to a gene. As DNA, the CDR3 is TGCGCCAGCGGAGACAGGGGGCGCACTAATGAAAAACTGTTTTTT. The encoded protein is CASGDRGRTNEKLFF.

Remarks on this clone: This CDR3 is also generated by other DNA sequences in the sample. This chain joins TRBV5-1 and TRBJ1-3, with D maybe TRBD1 (6 bases). The CDR3 loop spans 15 amino acids. Trimming left V 0 bases short and J 0 bases short, with 7 bases between. Per the germline V gene, CDR1 is SGHRS and CDR2 is YFSETQ. CDR3 nucleotide sequence: TGCGCCAGCAGCTTGGCGACAGGCTCTGGAAACACCATATATTTT. Translated, it gives CASSLATGSGNTIYF.

The genes are TRBV6-6 and TRBJ2-1; TRBD2 agrees at 11 bases. The CDR3 consists of 14 residues. CDR1 MNHNY and CDR2 SVGAGI come from the germline V gene (reference sequence). The V segment lost 6 bases and the J segment 5 bases; nucleotides outside the gene matches: 3. CDR3 sequence reads: CASSPLAGDNEQFF. In DNA, the CDR3 is TGTGCCAGCAGCCCACTAGCGGGGGACAATGAGCAGTTCTTC.

V usage is TRBV5-1 and J usage is TRBJ2-6; no clear D. Between the trimmed V and J ends, which lost 8 bases and 4 bases, there was a span of 13 bases. CDR1 SGHRS and CDR2 YFSETQ come from the germline V gene. CDR3 length: 14 residues. Here the CDR3 reads CASRLEAGANVLTF. The CDR3 coding sequence is TGCGCCAGTAGGTTAGAGGCAGGGGCCAACGTCCTGACTTTC. Full variable domain (remainder filled in from reference TRBV5-1 and TRBJ2-6): KAGVTQTPRYLIKTRGQQVTLSCSPISGHRSVSWYQQTPGQGLQFLFEYFSETQRNKGNFPGRFSGRQFSNSRSEMNVSTLELGDSALYLCASRLEAGANVLTFGAGSRLTVL.

The chain uses TRBV3-1 (or the pseudogene TRBV3-2) and TRBJ1-1, with D tentatively TRBD1 (6 bases). This CDR3 has 13 residues. Germline V gives CDR1 LGHDT, CDR2 YNNKEL (reference sequence). V was trimmed by 4 bases and J by 5 bases, leaving 11 bases between them. The CDR3 reads CASSPTQGTEAFF. The DNA of the CDR3 is TGTGCCAGCAGCCCCACACAGGGAACTGAAGCTTTCTTT.

The chain couples TRBV11-2 to TRBJ1-2; D not resolved. The CDR3 has 14 amino acids. V lost 1 base and J 4 bases, leaving 10 bases between the germline ends. Looked up from germline, CDR1 is SGHAT and CDR2 is FQNNGV. Here the CDR3 DNA reads TGTGCCAGCAGCTTAGTTCCTGCAGGCTATGGCTACACCTTC. It is translated as CASSLVPAGYGYTF.

This rearrangement joins TRBV4-3 to TRBJ1-2; D is undetermined. Germline CDR1 LGHNA, CDR2 YSLEER. V dropped 1 base and J dropped 2 bases, with 8 bases sitting between them. This CDR3 is built from 14 residues. CDR3 region: CASSQGILNYGYTF. The DNA for the CDR3 is TGCGCCAGCAGCCAAGGCATACTGAACTATGGCTACACCTTC.

This chain connects TRBV15 to TRBJ2-5, with 8 positions matching TRBD1. Trimming cost V 2 bases and J 5 bases; bases outside gene matches: 7. Per germline, CDR1 LNHNV and CDR2 YYDKDF (reference sequence). The CDR3 totals 15 residues. The CDR3 protein is CATSRPRTGRETQYF. CDR3 coding DNA: TGTGCCACCAGCAGACCTCGGACAGGGCGGGAGACCCAGTACTTC.

The V call is TRBV9, the J call TRBJ2-6; 13 bases align to TRBD2. Per the germline V gene, CDR1 is SGDLS and CDR2 is YYNGEE. The CDR3 is 23 residues long. V shed 2 bases, J shed 0 bases, and the junction held 17 bases outside the gene matches. The CDR3 is CASSVPFSGARTSGGSGANVLTF. The CDR3 DNA is TGTGCCAGCAGCGTCCCCTTCTCGGGGGCTCGGACTAGCGGGGGCTCTGGGGCCAACGTCCTGACTTTC.

The rearrangement links TRBV11-3 to TRBJ2-3; TRBD2 matches 10 bases. This CDR3 region has 19 residues. The ends lost 1 base at V and 0 bases at J; junction bases unmatched: 10. The germline CDR1 and CDR2 sequences are SGHNT and YENEEA. The DNA for the CDR3 is TGTGCCAGCAGCTTAGCCAGACGGACTAGCGGACCTAGCACAGATACGCAGTATTTT. Protein sequence: CASSLARRTSGPSTDTQYF.

The CDR3 reads CASSPIVNTEAFF. The DNA for the CDR3 is TGTGCCAGCTCACCTATAGTGAACACTGAAGCTTTCTTT. The genes are TRBV18 and TRBJ1-1; D uncertain. Germline V gene data show CDR1 as KGHSH and CDR2 as LQKENI. The CDR3 spans 13 residues. V was cut by 3 bases and J by 0 bases, with 5 bases left in between.

The chain joins TRBV7-3 to TRBJ2-2; a weak D match, TRBD1 (6 bases). Between the trimmed V and J ends, which lost 6 bases and 3 bases, there was a span of 14 bases. The V gene's germline CDR1 is SGHTA and CDR2 FQGTGA. The CDR3 runs to 15 residues. CDR3 loop: CASSLGQGHTGELFF. The CDR3 bases are TGTGCCAGCAGTCTGGGGCAGGGGCACACCGGGGAGCTGTTTTTT. Together with reference TRBV7-3 and TRBJ2-2, the CDR3 gives the full variable domain: GAGVSQTPSNKVTEKGKYVELRCDPISGHTALYWYRQSLGQGPEFLIYFQGTGAADDSGLPNDRFFAVRPEGSVSTLKIQRTERGDSAVYLCASSLGQGHTGELFFGEGSRLTVL.

This chain connects TRBV24-1 to TRBJ2-1; D might be TRBD1 (5 bases). This CDR3 region has 17 residues. Germline V gene lookup returns CDR1 KGHDR and CDR2 SFDVKD. The ends were cut back, 1 base at V and 2 bases at J, with 14 bases in the middle. CDR3 sequence: CATSDFEEDNPYNEQFF. The DNA for the CDR3 is TGTGCCACCAGTGATTTCGAAGAGGACAATCCCTACAATGAGCAGTTCTTC.

The V gene is TRBV19, the J gene TRBJ1-5; D is ambiguous. Germline V lookup: CDR1 LNHDA, CDR2 SQIVND (reference sequence). Trimming cost V 3 bases and J 2 bases, with 11 bases left between them. CDR3 length: 15 amino acids. The CDR3 DNA is TGTGCCAGTAGTATCTATATCCTGGGCAATCAGCCCCAGCATTTT. Residues: CASSIYILGNQPQHF.

The chain links TRBV5-5 to TRBJ2-5; D call uncertain. CDR1 and CDR2 (germline): SGHKS, YYEKEE (reference sequence). The CDR3 has 15 residues. Trimming removed 4 bases at V and 7 bases at J, with 20 bases between. The CDR3 spells CASSPLGPELSTQYF. The CDR3 DNA reads TGTGCCAGCAGCCCACTCGGCCCCGAGTTATCGACCCAGTACTTC.

This clone has just one count. V gene TRBV9 combines with J gene TRBJ2-4; TRBD1 matches 9 bases. The J segment lost 8 bases and the V segment lost 4 bases, leaving 16 bases of the junction unmatched. Germline CDR1 is SGDLS and CDR2 is YYNGEE. The CDR3 has 17 residues. CDR3 coding DNA: TGTGCCAGCAGCCTCAGTCCCGGGACAGGGATCGGGGACATTCAGTACTTC. Translating it yields CASSLSPGTGIGDIQYF. Complete variable domain (other parts from reference TRBV9 and TRBJ2-4): DSGVTQTPKHLITATGQRVTLRCSPRSGDLSVYWYQQSLDQGLQFLIQYYNGEERAKGNILERFSAQQFPDLHSELNLSSLELGDSALYFCASSLSPGTGIGDIQYFGAGTRLSVL.

The chain uses TRBV5-1 and TRBJ2-1; 7 bases fit TRBD2. Germline trimming cut 0 bases from V and 4 bases from J; bases unmatched to any gene: 7. Per the germline V gene, CDR1 is SGHRS and CDR2 is YFSETQ. This CDR3 region has 16 residues. The chain's CDR3 is CASSLDGGSHYNEQFF. The CDR3, as DNA: TGCGCCAGCAGCTTGGACGGGGGGAGTCATTACAATGAGCAGTTCTTC.

The genes are TRBV2 and TRBJ1-5; D possibly corresponds to TRBD1 (6 bases). The CDR3 has 13 residues. The germline V and J ends were trimmed by 7 bases and 3 bases, with 10 bases remaining between them. Germline CDR1 SNHLY, CDR2 FYNNEI. This CDR3 reads CASTGQNNQPQHF. Written as DNA, the CDR3 is TGTGCCAGCACTGGACAGAACAATCAGCCCCAGCATTTT.

On this clone: One end of the junction is discordant with germline, which a read error may explain. The CDR3 loop is CASTQGRGMNTEAFF. CDR3 DNA sequence: TGTGCCAGCACCCAAGGCAGGGGAATGAACACTGAAGCTTTCTTT. The chain employs TRBV3-1 (or the pseudogene TRBV3-2) and TRBJ1-1; D is perhaps TRBD1 (6 bases). Looked up from germline, CDR1 is LGHDT and CDR2 is YNNKEL (reference sequence). The CDR3 totals 15 residues.